The 26 T cell receptor beta chains reported below all come from one sample, sequenced in a study of blood T cell repertoires in COVID-19. Here immunoSEQ multiplex PCR was the method, and the copy in TCRdb shows in-frame clones only, minus some. Among roughly 100,000 clones listed, 80% to 90% were seen once. Sequenced material: peripheral blood. Receptors originate from a woman in her 30s with acute or convalescent COVID-19.

The V gene is TRBV4-2, the J gene TRBJ1-2; the match to TRBD1 covers 10 bases. V was clipped by 1 base and J by 5 bases; unmatched bases: 7. The length of the CDR3 is 16 residues. CDR1 is LGHNA and CDR2 is YNFKEQ in the germline V gene. The CDR3 DNA follows: TGTGCCAGCAGCCAAGTTGGAGACAGGGGGCTTTATGGCTACACCTTC. It yields the protein CASSQVGDRGLYGYTF.

The V and J genes are TRBV19 and TRBJ1-4; 8 nucleotides align to TRBD1. Germline CDR1 reads LNHDA; CDR2 reads SQIVND (reference sequence). This CDR3 is built from 15 residues. The ends lost 6 bases at V and 8 bases at J; junction bases unmatched: 11. The CDR3 sequence: CASSPRDRRLEKLFF. The CDR3 coding sequence is TGTGCCAGTAGCCCAAGGGACAGGCGTTTAGAAAAACTGTTTTTT.

The chain employs TRBV5-6 and TRBJ1-4, with D possibly TRBD1 on 5 matching bases. Germline V CDR1 and CDR2: SGHDT, YYEEEE. Trimming pared 3 bases from V and 8 bases from J, leaving 14 bases between. The CDR3 totals 14 residues. CDR3 amino acids: CASSSRQLGEKLFF. The CDR3 nucleotides are TGTGCCAGCAGCTCTAGACAGCTGGGGGAAAAACTGTTTTTT.

The table lists this clone with a count of one. The V and J genes are TRBV7-2 and TRBJ1-1; a possible D gene is TRBD1 (6 bases). This CDR3 spans 15 amino acids. The V end was cut by 0 bases, the J end by 5 bases, with 13 bases between. Germline CDR1 and CDR2: SGHTA and FQGNSA. For the CDR3, the DNA is TGTGCCAGCAGCTTAGCGCTGGGGGCTTGGACTGAAGCTTTCTTT. It is translated as CASSLALGAWTEAFF.

Comment on this clone: Other nucleotide sequences in the sample specify the same CDR3. In DNA, the CDR3 is TGTGCCAGCAGCTTAGGGCAGGGGTCACCCCTCCACTTT. Amino acids: CASSLGQGSPLHF. The rearrangement links TRBV11-3 to TRBJ1-6; TRBD1 is a possible D gene (6 bases). Trimming pared 1 base from V and 10 bases from J, leaving 8 bases between. The germline CDR1 and CDR2 sequences are SGHNT and YENEEA. The CDR3 is made up of 13 amino acids.

The chain joins TRBV5-6 to TRBJ2-7; a possible D gene is TRBD1 (5 bases). Deletions cut 4 bases from V and 4 bases from J, with 18 bases between. CDR1 and CDR2 from the germline V gene are SGHDT and YYEEEE. CDR3 length: 15 residues. CDR3 in DNA: TGTGCCAGCAGCGGAGTAGGTGAGAAGGGGTACGAGCAGTACTTC. Protein: CASSGVGEKGYEQYF.

The gene calls are TRBV3-1 (or the pseudogene TRBV3-2) and TRBJ2-7; 9 bases agree with TRBD2. J was trimmed by 6 bases and V by 1 base; bases with no gene match: 4. Per the germline V gene, CDR1 is LGHDT and CDR2 is YNNKEL (reference sequence). This CDR3 is 14 amino acids long. CDR3 sequence: CASSQVSGGTEQYF. CDR3 DNA: TGTGCCAGCAGCCAAGTGAGCGGGGGGACCGAGCAGTACTTC.

The sample holds one count of this clone. CDR3 residues: CASTLARSSYEQYF. Written as DNA, the CDR3 is TGTGCCAGCACCTTGGCCCGGAGCTCCTACGAGCAGTACTTC. The chain is built from TRBV2 and TRBJ2-7, with D hard to call. Per germline, CDR1 SNHLY and CDR2 FYNNEI. This CDR3 region has 14 residues. V was pared by 7 bases and J by 0 bases, with 13 bases between. The whole variable domain, remainder taken from reference TRBV2 and TRBJ2-7, is EPEVTQTPSHQVTQMGQEVILRCVPISNHLYFYWYRQILGQKVEFLVSFYNNEISEKSEIFDDQFSVERPDGSNFTLKIRSTKLEDSAMYFCASTLARSSYEQYFGPGTRLTVT.

The chain combines TRBV7-3 with TRBJ1-1, with D unclear. The germline gives CDR1 SGHTA, CDR2 FQGTGA. The CDR3 is 13 amino acids. The germline V and J ends were trimmed by 1 base and 5 bases, with 8 bases remaining between them. The CDR3 region is CASSLSVQTEAFF. The CDR3 nucleotides read TGTGCCAGCAGCTTAAGTGTCCAGACTGAAGCTTTCTTT.

The chain carries TRBV6-6 and TRBJ1-2, with no clear D. The CDR3 is 15 residues long. CDR1 is MNHNY and CDR2 is SVGAGI in the germline V gene (reference sequence). Trimming pared 6 bases from V and 3 bases from J, leaving 17 bases between. CDR3 in DNA: TGTGCCAGCAGGCGAGAACGGGGAAGAGACTATGGCTACACCTTC. This encodes CASRRERGRDYGYTF.

The V and J genes are TRBV19 and TRBJ1-4, with D maybe TRBD1 (5 bases). Germline-derived CDR1 and CDR2 are LNHDA and SQIVND (reference sequence). V was pared by 8 bases and J by 5 bases, with 15 bases between. The CDR3 sequence is 14 residues long. The CDR3 DNA reads as TGTGCCAGTCGGTGGAGGGGATCAAATGAAAAACTGTTTTTT. This encodes CASRWRGSNEKLFF. Together with reference TRBV19 and TRBJ1-4, the CDR3 gives the full variable domain: DGGITQSPKYLFRKEGQNVTLSCEQNLNHDAMYWYRQDPGQGLRLIYYSQIVNDFQKGDIAEGYSVSREKKESFPLTVTSAQKNPTAFYLCASRWRGSNEKLFFGSGTQLSVL.

This clone was seen only a few times. This chain's CDR3 is CASSGGQGSTGELFF. The CDR3 DNA sequence: TGCGCCAGCAGCGGGGGACAGGGCAGCACCGGGGAGCTGTTTTTT. This chain connects TRBV5-1 to TRBJ2-2; 9 bases are shared with TRBD1. The CDR3 has 15 residues. Germline values: CDR1 SGHRS, CDR2 YFSETQ. V lost 4 bases and J lost 4; bases outside the gene matches: 5.

The gene calls are TRBV11-3 and TRBJ1-3; D remains unclear. The CDR3 consists of 16 residues. Per the germline V gene, CDR1 is SGHNT and CDR2 is YENEEA. The V gene lost 5 bases and the J gene lost 0 bases, with 14 bases spanning the gap. CDR3 DNA sequence: TGTGCCAGCAGCCCTCACGACACGAACTCTGGAAACACCATATATTTT. This sequence encodes CASSPHDTNSGNTIYF. The full variable domain, with the rest looked up from reference TRBV11-3 and TRBJ1-3, is EAGVVQSPRYKIIEKKQPVAFWCNPISGHNTLYWYLQNLGQGPELLIRYENEEAVDDSQLPKDRFSAERLKGVDSTLKIQPAELGDSAVYLCASSPHDTNSGNTIYFGEGSWLTVV.

The chain is built from TRBV9 and TRBJ1-1, with D tentatively TRBD1 (5 bases). This CDR3 has 12 amino acids. Per germline, CDR1 SGDLS and CDR2 YYNGEE. Deletions cut 0 bases from V and 8 bases from J, with 8 bases between. The CDR3 reads CASSVEGREAFF. DNA for the CDR3: TGTGCCAGCAGCGTAGAGGGGAGGGAAGCTTTCTTT.

This chain links TRBV5-1 with TRBJ2-3, with a tentative D call TRBD2 (7 bases). Germline CDR1 SGHRS, CDR2 YFSETQ. Trimming stripped 2 bases from V and 3 bases from J, with 13 bases between. CDR3 length: 15 amino acids. As DNA, the CDR3 is TGCGCCAGCAGCTTAAGAGGGGGGGAAACAGATACGCAGTATTTT. Amino acid sequence: CASSLRGGETDTQYF.

V gene TRBV20-1 combines with J gene TRBJ1-4; D unresolved. The CDR3 covers 12 residues. Germline assignment: CDR1 DFQATT and CDR2 SNEGSKA (reference sequence). The V end lost 3 bases, the J end lost 8 bases, and 10 bases lay between the germline ends. CDR3 protein: CSASETGEKLFF. The CDR3 DNA reads as TGCAGTGCTAGTGAAACCGGGGAAAAACTGTTTTTT.

This rearrangement joins TRBV28 to TRBJ2-2; TRBD2 aligns across 10 bases. Germline V CDR1 and CDR2: MDHEN, SYDVKM. The J segment lost 4 bases and the V segment lost 9 bases, leaving 5 bases of the junction unmatched. The CDR3 length is 14 residues. As DNA, the CDR3 is TGTGCCAGTCGGAGCGGGGGGGCCACCGGGGAGCTGTTTTTT. As protein: CASRSGGATGELFF.

The CDR3 DNA is TGTGCCAGCAGCTCATGGACAGGACCCTACGAGCAGTACTTC. It encodes CASSSWTGPYEQYF. The chain is built from TRBV6-5 and TRBJ2-7; TRBD1 matches 7 bases. V lost 6 bases to trimming and J lost 2 bases; unmatched junction nucleotides: 7. The CDR3 is made up of 14 amino acids. CDR1 MNHEY and CDR2 SVGAGI come from the germline V gene.

The genes are TRBV28 and TRBJ1-3; tentatively, D is TRBD1 (6 bases). The germline V and J ends were trimmed by 4 bases and 0 bases, with 10 bases remaining between them. CDR3 size: 15 residues. Germline CDR1 is MDHEN and CDR2 is SYDVKM. In DNA form, the CDR3 reads TGTGCCAGCAGTTCCTTGGACAGCTCTGGAAACACCATATATTTT. It yields the protein CASSSLDSSGNTIYF.

The rearrangement joins TRBV28 to TRBJ1-6, with D perhaps TRBD1 (5 bases). The CDR3 covers 13 residues. The germline gives CDR1 MDHEN, CDR2 SYDVKM. Trimming took off 2 bases at V and 7 bases at J, with 6 bases between the two ends. CDR3 amino acids: CASSLTGNSPLHF. DNA for the CDR3: TGTGCCAGCAGTTTAACAGGCAATTCACCCCTCCACTTT. Full variable domain (missing parts from reference TRBV28 and TRBJ1-6): DVKVTQSSRYLVKRTGEKVFLECVQDMDHENMFWYRQDPGLGLRLIYFSYDVKMKEKGDIPEGYSVSREKKERFSLILESASTNQTSMYLCASSLTGNSPLHFGNGTRLTVT.

This chain links TRBV29-1 with TRBJ1-1, with D possibly being TRBD1 (5 bases). The CDR3 contains 13 residues. CDR1 and CDR2 from the germline V gene are SQVTM and ANQGSEA. V lost 4 bases and J lost 0, with 9 bases in between. The CDR3 DNA reads as TGCAGCGTTGGTTTAGGGGTGAACACTGAAGCTTTCTTT. Protein product: CSVGLGVNTEAFF.

The chain carries TRBV5-1 and TRBJ1-1; 8 bases fit TRBD1. CDR1 is SGHRS, CDR2 YFSETQ, per germline. CDR3 length equals 15 residues. V dropped 4 bases and J dropped 4; count of bases not matched to a gene: 9. This CDR3 is CASSTGQGFGTEAFF. CDR3 DNA: TGCGCCAGCAGCACCGGACAGGGATTTGGCACTGAAGCTTTCTTT.

This clone was seen once. The rearrangement uses TRBV10-3 and TRBJ2-1, with TRBD2 matching over 7 bases. The germline V gene encodes CDR1 ENHRY and CDR2 SYGVKD. V gave up 0 bases and J gave up 8 bases; unmatched junction bases: 10. The CDR3 runs to 16 residues. CDR3 nucleotide sequence: TGTGCCATCAGTGAGTCGGAGAGCGGGGCTCAGGATGAGCAGTTCTTC. As protein: CAISESESGAQDEQFF.

V gene TRBV5-8 combines with J gene TRBJ1-5, with TRBD1 matching 7 bases. Germline loops: CDR1 SGHTS, CDR2 YDEGEE. The CDR3 runs 15 residues. J was trimmed by 1 base and V by 4 bases; bases with no gene match: 5. CDR3 nucleotides: TGTGCCAGCAGCGGAGGACAGGTCAGCAATCAGCCCCAGCATTTT. Protein sequence: CASSGGQVSNQPQHF.

CDR3 in amino acids: CASSRDMNYGYTF. As DNA, the CDR3 is TGCGCCAGCAGCCGGGACATGAACTATGGCTACACCTTC. The V and J genes are TRBV5-1 and TRBJ1-2; possible D gene TRBD1, 6 bases. The CDR3 is 13 amino acids. Germline-derived CDR1 and CDR2 are SGHRS and YFSETQ. The V end lost 4 bases, the J end lost 2 bases, and 9 bases lay between the germline ends.

J is TRBJ1-1 and V is TRBV2; 11 bases are shared with TRBD1. The CDR3 sequence is 14 residues long. Germline assignment: CDR1 SNHLY and CDR2 FYNNEI. The CDR3 reads CVKDRGLMNTEAFF. CDR3 DNA: TGTGTAAAGGACAGGGGGCTCATGAACACTGAAGCTTTCTTT.